The clone carrying this T cell receptor (beta chain) occurred a few times. The sample belongs to a study of blood T cells in healthy people across ages. Germline lookup yields CDR1 MNHEY and CDR2 SVGEGT. CDR3 length: 14 residues. V was trimmed by 7 bases and J by 3 bases, leaving 13 bases between them. Donation came from healthy Caucasian individuals in Russia who were aged about 6 to 95. The study isolated at least 6.5 million PBMCs from each sample. The second PCR ran about 6 to 12 cycles with a sample-barcoded 5' primer and J-beta primers. TCRdb called the 5' RACE reads again in MiXCR, with one record for every CDR3 protein. The table lists about 930,000 distinct CDR3 sequences, almost 30% of them singletons. This sample also belongs to another study, concerning T cells of mothers and their children. That report notes: According to the study, all extracted RNA entered cDNA synthesis at around 1.6 ug per 15 ul. Microchimeric T cell clones that persisted were not detected.

The material sequenced was blood. The chain joins TRBV6-2 or TRBV6-3 to TRBJ1-5; D is perhaps TRBD1 (6 bases). The receptor was isolated from a woman aged 40 to 50 in good health. The CDR3 region is CASNQGISNQPQHF. The CDR3 coding sequence is TGTGCCAGCAACCAGGGGATTTCCAATCAGCCCCAGCATTTT.